A selection of T cell receptor beta chains follows, all from one sample in a study of B cell selection in AIRE deficiency. The method was immunoSEQ multiplex PCR; TCRdb's version includes in-frame clones alone and lacks a portion of them. The profile shows some 25,000 clones, approximately 97% of them singletons. Sequencing was carried out using conventional CD4+ T cells sorted from PBMCs. These receptor sequences come from a human donor with AIRE deficiency. Both conserved end residues are part of each CDR3. Clone size is given for some rows only: seen once, a few or many times, or a class if the clone is expanded.

j_call	clone_size	v_call	cdr3_aa
TRBJ1-1	.	TRBV29-1	CSVKQGMNTEAFF
TRBJ1-5	.	TRBV7-2	CASSSDRGAQPQHF
TRBJ2-5	.	TRBV5-1	CASSQGQQETQYF
TRBJ1-3	.	TRBV5-1	CASGLPLQRAAGNTIYF
TRBJ2-1	.	TRBV7-2	CASSLPGARSYNEQFF
TRBJ2-5	.	TRBV18	CASSVQETQYF
TRBJ1-3	.	TRBV28	CASSEGISGNTIYF
TRBJ2-7	.	TRBV6-1	CASRLDSYEQYF
TRBJ1-2	.	TRBV7-9	CASSLGFHYGYTF
TRBJ2-1	.	TRBV28	CASTKSGTGGRDEQFF
TRBJ2-2	.	TRBV6-9	CASSPGVDGELFF
TRBJ2-3	.	TRBV4-1	CASSQDWGARGSFTDTQYF
TRBJ1-3	once	TRBV5-1	CASSFSSRDSGNTIYF
TRBJ1-1	.	TRBV28	CASSLWSGTPGHTEAFF
TRBJ2-2	.	TRBV9	CASSVEAGAGELFF
TRBJ2-7	.	TRBV19	CASSNNRGYEQYF
TRBJ1-2	.	TRBV18	CASSPDRSYGYTF
TRBJ2-7	.	TRBV10-3	CAISESRAYEQYF
TRBJ1-1	.	TRBV4-2	CASSQDRQRNTEAFF
TRBJ2-7	.	TRBV6-1	CASRNPSGRGEQYF
TRBJ1-2	.	TRBV29-1	CSVAGSNYGYTF
TRBJ1-5	.	TRBV18	CASSPTGATQPQHF
TRBJ2-7	.	TRBV6-5	CGLGQPYEQYF
TRBJ2-7	.	TRBV19	CASSTAGGPLYEQYF
TRBJ2-2	.	TRBV28	CASSLVGGELFF
TRBJ1-1	.	TRBV11-1	CASSLTPGPTGEAFF
TRBJ2-5	.	TRBV7-6	CASSLDRAATQYF
TRBJ2-3	.	TRBV7-2	CASSPASVRTDTQYF
TRBJ2-7	.	TRBV28	CATAGTGFYEQYF
.	.	TRBV5-1	CASSSPGLAGGAYEQYF
TRBJ1-2	.	TRBV18	CASSPGRQSYGYTF
TRBJ1-1	.	TRBV5-1	CASSFDTNTEAFF
TRBJ2-5	once	TRBV18	CASSRIGAQETQYF
TRBJ1-2	.	TRBV28	CASSLGQIYGYTF
TRBJ2-7	.	TRBV7-2	CASSLASNSYEQYF
TRBJ2-5	.	TRBV6-5	CASREDRQETQYF
TRBJ2-5	.	TRBV19	CASSTDRGAAKTQYF
TRBJ2-5	.	TRBV11-2	CASSPIAVETQYF
TRBJ2-6	.	TRBV19	CASSMEGPFKLSGANVLTF
TRBJ2-3	.	TRBV4-3	CASSQEARGSTDTQYF
TRBJ1-1	.	TRBV9	CASSQGGVTEAFF
TRBJ2-2	.	TRBV6-5	CASSYTDGRDTGELFF
TRBJ2-4	.	TRBV27	CASRAGVSIAKNIQYF
TRBJ1-5	.	TRBV19	CASNPDRDRDQPQHF
TRBJ2-1	.	TRBV7-8	CASSLGSPGLYNEQFF
TRBJ1-1	.	TRBV25-1	CASKGTGGTEAFF
TRBJ2-1	.	TRBV6-4	CASRKGPSNEQFF
TRBJ2-7	.	TRBV7-9	CASSLAASLDEQYF
TRBJ1-4	once	TRBV29-1	CSVRPGEKLFF
TRBJ1-2	few	TRBV7-9	CASSLEAQAYGYTF
TRBJ1-2	.	TRBV7-2	CASSLNSRQFYGYTF
TRBJ1-1	.	TRBV6-1	CASSALTTGIYTEAFF
TRBJ1-1	.	TRBV29-1	CSGWNTEAFF
TRBJ2-3	.	TRBV7-6	CASSLAPVTDTQYF
TRBJ1-6	few	TRBV28	CASSSDTPIHF
TRBJ2-3	.	TRBV6-1	CASGRDRDLTDTQYF
TRBJ1-6	.	TRBV6-1	CASSGTGVFNSPLHF
TRBJ2-7	.	TRBV30	CAWSALDLGEQYF
TRBJ2-1	.	TRBV7-7	CASSPDRGRDNEQFF
TRBJ2-7	.	TRBV29-1	CSARTGYLSEQYF